The source of this T cell receptor (beta chain) is a study of blood T cells in healthy people across ages. The use of a sample-barcoded 5' primer and a J-beta primer mix characterized a second PCR of roughly 6 to 12 cycles. TCRdb used MiXCR to reprocess the 5' RACE reads, holding one entry per CDR3 protein. The table includes roughly 1,800,000 distinct CDR3 sequences, 49% detected once. CDR1 and CDR2 from the germline V gene are LGHNA and YSLEER. CDR3 length: 16 amino acids. V was shortened by 0 bases and J by 2 bases, with 11 bases between the two germline ends. Around 10 milliliters of peripheral blood were drawn from each donor.

Sequencing was performed on blood. This TCR was recovered from a woman aged 35 to 49 in good health. The chain couples TRBV4-3 to TRBJ2-1, with D unresolved. The CDR3 spells CASSQDWSATYNEQFF. The DNA of the CDR3 is TGCGCCAGCAGCCAAGACTGGTCCGCTACCTACAATGAGCAGTTCTTC.